The present T cell receptor beta chain was sequenced within a study of breast tumors, draining lymph nodes, adjacent tissues. By share, this clonotype ranks as medium-sized. Its antigen is not identified. TCRdb re-derived calls from the multiplex PCR reads in MiXCR, one entry per CDR3 protein. Among about 35,000 distinct CDR3 sequences listed, 36% were seen once. Study conclusions and caveats: Compared with lymph nodes, tumors were less diverse; compared with nontumor tissue, more.

The V gene end was trimmed by 0 bases and the J gene end by 3 bases; junction bases not matched to a gene: 7. This CDR3 has 16 amino acids. Germline CDR1 and CDR2: DFQATT and SNEGSKA (reference sequence). The chain employs TRBV20-1 and TRBJ2-7; TRBD2 aligns across 11 bases. The receptor comes from a female donor with breast cancer. Some clones in this sample may be carry-over from other donors' samples. The specimen was breast tumor tissue. In nucleotides, the CDR3 is TGCAGTGCTAGAGATCAACTAGCGGGGGCGGTCTACGAGCAGTACTTC. Protein sequence: CSARDQLAGAVYEQYF.